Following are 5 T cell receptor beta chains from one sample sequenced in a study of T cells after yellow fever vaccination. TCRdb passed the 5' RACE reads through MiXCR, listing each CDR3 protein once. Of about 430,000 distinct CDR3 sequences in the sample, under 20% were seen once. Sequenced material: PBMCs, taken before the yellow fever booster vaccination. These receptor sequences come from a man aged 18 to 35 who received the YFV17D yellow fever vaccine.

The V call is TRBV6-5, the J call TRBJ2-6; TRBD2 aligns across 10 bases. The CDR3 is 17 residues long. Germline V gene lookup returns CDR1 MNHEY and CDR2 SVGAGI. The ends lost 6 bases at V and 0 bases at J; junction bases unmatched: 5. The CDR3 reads CASSPRTSGSGANVLTF. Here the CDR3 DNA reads TGTGCCAGCAGCCCGCGGACTAGCGGCTCTGGGGCCAACGTCCTGACTTTC.

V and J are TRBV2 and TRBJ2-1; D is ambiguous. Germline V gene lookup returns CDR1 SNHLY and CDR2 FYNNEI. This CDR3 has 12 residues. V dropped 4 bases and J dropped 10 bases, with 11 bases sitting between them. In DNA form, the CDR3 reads TGTGCCAGCAGTGCCTTTATAGACGAGCAGTTCTTC. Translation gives CASSAFIDEQFF.

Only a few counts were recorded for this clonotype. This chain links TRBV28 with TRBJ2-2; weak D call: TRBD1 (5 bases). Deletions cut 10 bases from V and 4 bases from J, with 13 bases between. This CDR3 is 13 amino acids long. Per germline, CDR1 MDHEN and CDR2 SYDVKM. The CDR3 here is CATRTQSTGELFF. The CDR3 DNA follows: TGTGCCACCCGGACACAAAGCACCGGGGAGCTGTTTTTT.

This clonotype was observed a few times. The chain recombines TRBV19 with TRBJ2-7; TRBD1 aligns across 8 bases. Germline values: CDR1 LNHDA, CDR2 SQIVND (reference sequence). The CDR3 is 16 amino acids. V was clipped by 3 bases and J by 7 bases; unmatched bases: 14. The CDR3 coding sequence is TGTGCCAGTAGTATCATATCCGGGACAGGACTCCTAGAGCAGTACTTC. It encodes CASSIISGTGLLEQYF. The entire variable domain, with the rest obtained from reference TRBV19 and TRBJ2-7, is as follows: DGGITQSPKYLFRKEGQNVTLSCEQNLNHDAMYWYRQDPGQGLRLIYYSQIVNDFQKGDIAEGYSVSREKKESFPLTVTSAQKNPTAFYLCASSIISGTGLLEQYFGPGTRLTVT.

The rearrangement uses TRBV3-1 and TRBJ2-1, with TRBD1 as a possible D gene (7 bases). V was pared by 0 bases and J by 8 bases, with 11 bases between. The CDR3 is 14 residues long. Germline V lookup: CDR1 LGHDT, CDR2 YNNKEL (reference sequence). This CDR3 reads CASSQDPRGDEQFF. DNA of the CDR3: TGTGCCAGCAGCCAAGATCCCAGGGGGGATGAGCAGTTCTTC.